This passage covers 14 T cell receptor beta chains from one sample sequenced in a study of cytomegalovirus exposure and HLA in healthy donors. PCR employed 60 Vbeta and 13 Jbeta primers. Assay used: immunoSEQ multiplex PCR; TCRdb lists only in-frame clones, some missing. The sample comprises around 250,000 clones, approximately 80% of which are singletons, and under 8% rests with the top ten. The sample comprised PBMCs. The receptors originated from a woman aged 55-70 years in good health and CMV-seropositive.

The rearrangement uses TRBV10-3 and TRBJ1-1; 7 bases match TRBD1. The V gene end was trimmed by 10 bases and the J gene end by 0 bases; junction bases not matched to a gene: 14. The CDR3 consists of 16 residues. Germline CDR1 reads ENHRY; CDR2 reads SYGVKD. The CDR3 DNA reads as TGTGCCAGCTCTGGACAGGCCTTATTCTTGAACACTGAAGCTTTCTTT. Translated: CASSGQALFLNTEAFF.

This clone was found once. V is TRBV23-1 and J is TRBJ1-2; 10 nucleotides agree with TRBD1. TRBV23-1 counts as an open reading frame of uncertain function. There are 17 residues in the CDR3. With V trimmed by 0 bases and J by 1 base, 5 bases remained unmatched. The CDR3 spells CASSQSQGQGCNYGYTF. The CDR3 DNA reads TGCGCCAGCAGTCAATCGCAGGGACAGGGGTGTAACTATGGCTACACCTTC.

J is TRBJ1-1 and V is TRBV18; D perhaps matches TRBD1 (6 bases). The germline gives CDR1 KGHSH, CDR2 LQKENI. This CDR3 contains 16 residues. The germline V and J ends were trimmed by 4 bases and 0 bases, with 15 bases remaining between them. The CDR3 nucleotides read TGTGCCAGCTCACTCAGTAGGGGGAGCATGAACACTGAAGCTTTCTTT. This codes for CASSLSRGSMNTEAFF.

This sequence joins TRBV19 and TRBJ1-1; D gene uncertain. Trimming took off 1 base at V and 10 bases at J, with 16 bases between the two ends. Per germline, CDR1 LNHDA and CDR2 SQIVND (reference sequence). CDR3 length: 14 amino acids. This CDR3 is CASSIGGRRVGAFF. CDR3 nucleotides: TGTGCCAGTAGTATAGGCGGGCGGCGCGTGGGAGCTTTCTTT.

The chain links TRBV7-8 to TRBJ1-3; D gene ambiguous. V was cut by 5 bases and J by 2 bases, with 13 bases left in between. Germline loops: CDR1 SGHVS, CDR2 FQNEAQ. This CDR3 has 15 amino acids. CDR3 region: CASSRGPTTGNTIYF. The CDR3 coding sequence is TGTGCCAGCAGCCGAGGGCCGACCACTGGAAACACCATATATTTT. Using reference TRBV7-8 and TRBJ1-3 for the parts outside the CDR3, the full variable domain is GAGVSQSPRYKVAKRGQDVALRCDPISGHVSLFWYQQALGQGPEFLTYFQNEAQLDKSGLPSDRFFAERPEGSVSTLKIQRTQQEDSAVYLCASSRGPTTGNTIYFGEGSWLTVV.

The table lists this clone with a few counts. The rearrangement links TRBV5-6 to TRBJ2-2; no reliable D call. CDR1 is SGHDT and CDR2 is YYEEEE in the germline V gene. The ends were cut back, 3 bases at V and 1 base at J, with 7 bases in the middle. The CDR3 has 14 residues. The DNA for the CDR3 is TGTGCCAGCAGCTCCCCGGGGAACACCGGGGAGCTGTTTTTT. Translation: CASSSPGNTGELFF.

The chain uses TRBV5-1 and TRBJ1-1; D ambiguous. V lost 2 bases and J 1 base, leaving 12 bases between the germline ends. In germline, CDR1 is SGHRS, CDR2 YFSETQ. This CDR3 is built from 15 residues. CDR3 in amino acids: CASSLGGRSNTEAFF. In nucleotides, the CDR3 is TGCGCCAGCAGCTTAGGAGGAAGGTCGAACACTGAAGCTTTCTTT. The full variable domain, completed using reference TRBV5-1 and TRBJ1-1, is KAGVTQTPRYLIKTRGQQVTLSCSPISGHRSVSWYQQTPGQGLQFLFEYFSETQRNKGNFPGRFSGRQFSNSRSEMNVSTLELGDSALYLCASSLGGRSNTEAFFGQGTRLTVV.

The gene calls are TRBV18 and TRBJ1-1; weak D call: TRBD1 (5 bases). This CDR3 is 14 amino acids long. CDR1 and CDR2 from the germline V gene are KGHSH and LQKENI. V was shortened by 7 bases and J by 0 bases, with 12 bases between the two germline ends. In DNA form, the CDR3 reads TGTGCCAGCTTAGTCGGGGGGGTGAACACTGAAGCTTTCTTT. Its protein is CASLVGGVNTEAFF.

The V and J genes are TRBV2 and TRBJ1-1, with TRBD1 identical over 11 bases. CDR1 is SNHLY, CDR2 FYNNEI, per germline. V shed 4 bases and J 4 bases; nucleotides not matched to a gene: 5. This CDR3 spans 15 amino acids. Here the CDR3 reads CASSVGQGARTEAFF. The CDR3, as DNA: TGTGCCAGCAGTGTCGGACAGGGGGCGCGCACTGAAGCTTTCTTT.

The chain recombines TRBV2 with TRBJ2-3, with TRBD2 matching over 8 bases. The V gene end was trimmed by 6 bases and the J gene end by 3 bases; junction bases not matched to a gene: 8. The CDR3 consists of 15 residues. Germline V CDR1 and CDR2: SNHLY, FYNNEI. As DNA, the CDR3 is TGTGCCAGCAGAGTAAGCGGGAGCGGTACAGATACGCAGTATTTT. It translates to CASRVSGSGTDTQYF.

This clone was seen only once. This chain joins TRBV28 and TRBJ2-7, with 10 bases lining up with TRBD2. The CDR3 has 16 amino acids. The trim removed 6 bases at V and 4 bases at J, leaving 12 bases unmatched. CDR1 is MDHEN, CDR2 SYDVKM, per germline. The CDR3 nucleotides read TGTGCCAGCAGCTCTAGGTCCCCTAGCGGGAGATACGAGCAGTACTTC. Translation: CASSSRSPSGRYEQYF.

The rearrangement links TRBV7-9 to TRBJ2-7; 10 nucleotides match TRBD2. Germline V gives CDR1 SEHNR, CDR2 FQNEAQ (reference sequence). Germline trimming cut 2 bases from V and 4 bases from J; bases unmatched to any gene: 5. The CDR3 totals 15 residues. This chain's CDR3 is CASSLLAGVLYEQYF. CDR3 coding DNA: TGTGCCAGCAGCTTACTAGCGGGAGTTCTATACGAGCAGTACTTC.

The CDR3 reads CASSQTRFHEQYF. CDR3 sequence (DNA): TGTGCCAGCAGCCAGACTAGGTTCCACGAGCAGTACTTC. V usage is TRBV11-2 and J usage is TRBJ2-7; D perhaps matches TRBD2 (6 bases). In germline, CDR1 is SGHAT, CDR2 FQNNGV. Trimming took off 5 bases at V and 5 bases at J, with 13 bases between the two ends. The CDR3 is made up of 13 amino acids.

This chain uses TRBV25-1 with TRBJ2-2; TRBD2 is a possible D gene (6 bases). Germline assignment: CDR1 MGHDK and CDR2 SYGVNS. This CDR3 region has 13 residues. The V end was cut by 8 bases, the J end by 0 bases, with 7 bases between. The CDR3 sequence: CASAGPNTGELFF. CDR3 coding DNA: TGTGCCAGCGCGGGACCGAACACCGGGGAGCTGTTTTTT.